This T cell receptor (beta chain) appears in the sequencing data of a study of T cell changes during pregnancy in multiple sclerosis. CDR3 size: 16 residues. CDR1 and CDR2 from the germline V gene are MNHEY and SVGAGI. V shed 0 bases and J shed 3 bases, with 12 bases lying between them. Repertoires were generated with immunoSEQ multiplex PCR, while TCRdb's copy carries only in-frame clones and drops some. The sample records under 25,000 clones, roughly 86% being singletons. The input for sequencing was CD8+ T cells from peripheral blood mononuclear cells, taken in the first trimester of pregnancy. The chain uses TRBV6-5 and TRBJ2-1; D call uncertain. This TCR was sampled from a female donor in good health, enrolled as a control in a pregnancy study. The CDR3 DNA reads as TGTGCCAGCAGTTACTCTGGGCTGGTCAACTACAATGAGCAGTTCTTC. This gives the protein CASSYSGLVNYNEQFF.